The clone carrying this TCR beta chain was seen ten or more times. Antigen unknown. Using RNA transcripts as the source, TCR beta CDR3 regions were amplified. Researchers ran a first-round RT-PCR on the TCR CDR3 using the HTBI primer set. TCRdb fed the multiplex PCR reads into MiXCR, producing one record per CDR3 protein. The sample includes 600,000 to 900,000 distinct CDR3 sequences, about a sixth of them seen just once. Graves' hyperthyroidism is called stable when ophthalmopathy does not progress within 18 months. Lactation, pregnancy, other autoimmune disease or uncontrolled infection excluded patients. The data stem from a study of T cells in Graves' hyperthyroidism and ophthalmopathy. Background on the study: Before any treatment, at initial diagnosis, peripheral blood was collected. Study-level results: Most thyroid clonotypes that were expanded above 0.001 also turned up in blood.

The trim removed 6 bases at V and 3 bases at J, leaving 4 bases unmatched. Germline CDR1 and CDR2: SEHNR and FQNEAQ (reference sequence). The CDR3 loop spans 13 amino acids. The sequenced sample was blood. The sequence was collected from a man younger than 35 with Graves' hyperthyroidism. The chain joins TRBV7-9 to TRBJ1-1, with 7 positions matching TRBD1. CDR3 in DNA: TGTGCCAGCAGGCGACAGGGTGACACTGAAGCTTTCTTT. Protein sequence: CASRRQGDTEAFF.